Below, one T cell receptor beta chain is given with its context. This entry comes from a study of blood T cell repertoires in COVID-19. Looking at the study overall: The United States, Italy and Spain were the sources of the acute and convalescent COVID-19 samples. Sources were T cells, B-cell-depleted T cells, or PBMCs; the material itself was cDNA or gDNA.

The CDR3 runs to 16 residues. Looked up from germline, CDR1 is LNHDA and CDR2 is SQIVND (reference sequence). V was pared by 5 bases and J by 10 bases, with 12 bases of the junction left unmatched. Original processing methods: For nucleated cells, counts were estimated from reference gene primer amplification. Method: immunoSEQ multiplex PCR; TCRdb's copy keeps in-frame clones and lacks some. V, J and clone size reflect that table, while D and trimming were determined from the DNA. The table records 210,000 or so clones, 85% to 90% of them present only once. Sequences were obtained from peripheral blood. The clonotype originates from an older woman with acute or convalescent COVID-19. V gene TRBV19 combines with J gene TRBJ1-6; the match to TRBD1 covers 9 bases. In nucleotides, the CDR3 is TGTGCCAGTAGTTATGCCGTGGGGACAGGGCCCTCACCCCTCCACTTT. This encodes CASSYAVGTGPSPLHF.